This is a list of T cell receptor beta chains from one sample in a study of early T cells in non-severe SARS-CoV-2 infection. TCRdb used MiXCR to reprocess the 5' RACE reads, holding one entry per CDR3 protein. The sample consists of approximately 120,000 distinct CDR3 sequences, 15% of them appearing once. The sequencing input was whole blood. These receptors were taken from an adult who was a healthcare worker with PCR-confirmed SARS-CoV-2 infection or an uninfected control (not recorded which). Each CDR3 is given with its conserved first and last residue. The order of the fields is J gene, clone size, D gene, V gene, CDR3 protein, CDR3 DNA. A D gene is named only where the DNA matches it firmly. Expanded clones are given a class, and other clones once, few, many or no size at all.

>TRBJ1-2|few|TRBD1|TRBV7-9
CASSFMGQDNYGYTF
TGTGCCAGCAGCTTCATGGGACAGGATAACTATGGCTACACCTTC
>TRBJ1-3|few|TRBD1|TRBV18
CASSEQGSSGNTIYF
TGTGCCAGCTCAGAACAGGGGAGCTCTGGAAACACCATATATTTT
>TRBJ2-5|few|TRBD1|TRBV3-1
CASSPRGREETQYF
TGTGCCAGCAGCCCGAGGGGGCGGGAAGAGACCCAGTACTTC
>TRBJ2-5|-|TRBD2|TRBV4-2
CASSQEGAGGPETQYF
TGTGCCAGCAGCCAAGAAGGAGCGGGGGGGCCGGAGACCCAGTACTTC
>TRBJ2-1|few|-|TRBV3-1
CASSQFRLRGNYNEQFF
TGTGCCAGCAGCCAATTTCGGTTACGAGGGAACTACAATGAGCAGTTCTTC
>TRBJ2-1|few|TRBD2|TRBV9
CASSPGGGSYEQFF
TGTGCCAGCAGCCCCGGCGGGGGGAGTTATGAGCAGTTCTTC
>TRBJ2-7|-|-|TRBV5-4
CASRGDTSRVGEQYF
TGTGCCAGCAGAGGGGATACTAGCCGGGTCGGCGAGCAGTACTTC
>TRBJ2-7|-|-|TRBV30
CAWRTVYEQYF
TGTGCCTGGCGGACAGTTTACGAGCAGTACTTC
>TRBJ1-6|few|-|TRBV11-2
CASSLFSQGIGSPLHF
TGTGCCAGCAGCTTATTCAGTCAGGGGATCGGTTCACCCCTCCACTTT
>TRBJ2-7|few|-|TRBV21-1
CASSNLPPGQGTSGVLREQYF
TGTGCCAGCAGCAACTTACCGCCGGGACAGGGGACATCAGGGGTACTTAGGGAGCAGTACTTC
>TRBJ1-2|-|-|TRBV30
CAWSVRGRDYTF
TGTGCCTGGAGTGTAAGGGGGAGAGACTACACCTTC
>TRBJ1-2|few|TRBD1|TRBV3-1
CASSLGQGIGYTF
TGTGCCAGCAGCCTGGGACAGGGAATTGGCTACACCTTC
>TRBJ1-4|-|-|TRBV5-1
CASSSPGAEKLFF
TGCGCCAGCAGCTCCCCGGGGGCCGAAAAACTGTTTTTT
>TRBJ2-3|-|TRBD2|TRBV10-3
CAISETSGDAPGTQYF
TGTGCCATCAGTGAAACTAGCGGGGATGCCCCCGGTACGCAGTATTTT
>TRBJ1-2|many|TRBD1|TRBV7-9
CASSGQGANYGYTF
TGTGCCAGCAGTGGACAGGGGGCGAACTATGGCTACACCTTC
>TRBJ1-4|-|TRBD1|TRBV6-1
CASRTGQGVVKLFF
TGTGCCAGCAGAACGGGACAGGGGGTAGTAAAACTGTTTTTT
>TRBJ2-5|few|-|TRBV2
CASSFLQGGLETQYF
TGTGCCAGCAGTTTCCTCCAGGGGGGTTTAGAGACCCAGTACTTC
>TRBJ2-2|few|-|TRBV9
CASSPATVIGELFF
TGTGCCAGCAGCCCCGCAACAGTCATCGGGGAGCTGTTTTTT
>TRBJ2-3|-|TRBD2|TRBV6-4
CASSEDGTSMDTQYF
TGTGCCAGCAGCGAAGATGGGACTAGCATGGATACGCAGTATTTT
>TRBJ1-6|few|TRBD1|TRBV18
CASNSGTARNSPLHF
TGTGCCAGCAATTCCGGGACAGCCCGGAATTCACCCCTCCACTTT
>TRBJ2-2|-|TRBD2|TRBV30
CAWKIAGVTGELFF
TGTGCCTGGAAAATAGCGGGGGTTACCGGGGAGCTGTTTTTT
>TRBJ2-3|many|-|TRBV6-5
CASSYRFEDTQYF
TGTGCCAGCAGTTACCGTTTCGAGGATACGCAGTATTTT
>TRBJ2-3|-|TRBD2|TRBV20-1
CSATGTSGGALTDTQYF
TGCAGTGCAACCGGGACTAGCGGGGGGGCCCTCACAGATACGCAGTATTTT
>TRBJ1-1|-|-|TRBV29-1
CSVVGSLNTEAFF
TGCAGCGTTGTTGGCAGCCTGAACACTGAAGCTTTCTTT
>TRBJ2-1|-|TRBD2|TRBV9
CASSSARLAGGPNIVRNEQFF
TGTGCCAGCAGCTCAGCCCGCCTAGCGGGGGGGCCCAATATAGTCCGGAATGAGCAGTTCTTC
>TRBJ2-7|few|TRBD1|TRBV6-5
CASRGTGPPYEQYF
TGTGCCAGCAGAGGGACAGGACCACCCTACGAGCAGTACTTC
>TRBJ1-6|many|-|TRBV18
CASSPLQKDSPLHF
TGTGCCAGCTCACCTCTCCAAAAAGATTCACCCCTCCACTTT
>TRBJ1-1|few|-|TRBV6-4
CASSLRMSTTEAFF
TGTGCCAGCAGTCTGAGGATGAGTACCACTGAAGCTTTCTTT
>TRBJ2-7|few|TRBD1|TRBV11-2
CASSSGTGGYEQYF
TGTGCCAGCAGCTCCGGGACAGGGGGGTACGAGCAGTACTTC
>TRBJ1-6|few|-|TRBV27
CASNMWGGDSPLHF
TGTGCCAGCAACATGTGGGGTGGAGATTCACCCCTCCACTTT
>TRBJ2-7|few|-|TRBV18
CASSSDRGGYEQYF
TGTGCCAGCTCGAGCGACAGGGGAGGGTACGAGCAGTACTTC
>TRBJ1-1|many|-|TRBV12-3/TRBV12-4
CASSPRPANTEAFF
TGTGCCAGCAGTCCCCGCCCCGCGAACACTGAAGCTTTCTTT
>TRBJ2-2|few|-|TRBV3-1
CASSQDGPGHTGELFF
TGTGCCAGCAGCCAAGATGGTCCCGGCCACACCGGGGAGCTGTTTTTT
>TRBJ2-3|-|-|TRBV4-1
CASSQVPGPDQHTQYF
TGCGCCAGCAGCCAAGTTCCGGGACCCGACCAACATACGCAGTATTTT
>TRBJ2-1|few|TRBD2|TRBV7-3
CASSTGTSGEFYNEQFF
TGTGCCAGCAGCACCGGGACTAGCGGGGAATTCTACAATGAGCAGTTCTTC
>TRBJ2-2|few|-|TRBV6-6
CASSPISEGKGNTGELFF
TGTGCCAGCAGCCCCATCTCAGAGGGGAAGGGGAACACCGGGGAGCTGTTTTTT
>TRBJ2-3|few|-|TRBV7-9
CASSFQAADTQYF
TGTGCCAGCAGCTTTCAGGCCGCAGATACGCAGTATTTT
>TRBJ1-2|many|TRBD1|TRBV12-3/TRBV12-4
CASSLGQVNGYTF
TGTGCCAGCAGCCTGGGACAGGTTAATGGCTACACCTTC
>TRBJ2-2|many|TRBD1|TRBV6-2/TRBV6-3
CASSQDREVGELFF
TGTGCCAGCAGCCAGGACAGGGAAGTCGGGGAGCTGTTTTTT
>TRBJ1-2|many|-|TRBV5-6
CASSLGTDYGYTF
TGTGCCAGCAGCTTGGGAACGGACTATGGCTACACCTTC